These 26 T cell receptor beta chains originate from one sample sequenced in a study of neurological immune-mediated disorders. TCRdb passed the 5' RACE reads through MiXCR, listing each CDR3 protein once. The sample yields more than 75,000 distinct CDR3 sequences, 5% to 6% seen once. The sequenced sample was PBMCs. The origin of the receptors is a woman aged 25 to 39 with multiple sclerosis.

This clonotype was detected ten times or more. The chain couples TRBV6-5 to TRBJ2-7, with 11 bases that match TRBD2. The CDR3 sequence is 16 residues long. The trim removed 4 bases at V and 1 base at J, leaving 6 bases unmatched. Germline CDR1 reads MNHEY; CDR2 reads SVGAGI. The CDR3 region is CASSLAGTSGSYEQYF. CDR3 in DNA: TGTGCCAGCAGTTTAGCCGGGACTAGCGGATCCTACGAGCAGTACTTC.

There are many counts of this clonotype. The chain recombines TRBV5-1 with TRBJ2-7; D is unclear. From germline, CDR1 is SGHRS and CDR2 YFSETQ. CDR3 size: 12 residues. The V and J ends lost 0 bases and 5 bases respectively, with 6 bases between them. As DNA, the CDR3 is TGCGCCAGCAGCTTGGGTCACCACGAGCAGTACTTC. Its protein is CASSLGHHEQYF.

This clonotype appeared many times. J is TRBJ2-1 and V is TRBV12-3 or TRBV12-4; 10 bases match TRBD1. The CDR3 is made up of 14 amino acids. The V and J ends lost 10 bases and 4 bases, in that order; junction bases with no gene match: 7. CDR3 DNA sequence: TGTGCCACCAAGACAGGGGGCTATTACAATGAGCAGTTCTTC. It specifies CATKTGGYYNEQFF.

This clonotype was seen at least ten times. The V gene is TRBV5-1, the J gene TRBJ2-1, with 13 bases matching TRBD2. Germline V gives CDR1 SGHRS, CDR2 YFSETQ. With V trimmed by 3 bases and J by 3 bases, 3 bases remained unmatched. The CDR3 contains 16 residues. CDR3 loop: CASSSRLAGGYNEQFF. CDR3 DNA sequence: TGCGCCAGCAGCTCACGACTAGCGGGGGGCTACAATGAGCAGTTCTTC.

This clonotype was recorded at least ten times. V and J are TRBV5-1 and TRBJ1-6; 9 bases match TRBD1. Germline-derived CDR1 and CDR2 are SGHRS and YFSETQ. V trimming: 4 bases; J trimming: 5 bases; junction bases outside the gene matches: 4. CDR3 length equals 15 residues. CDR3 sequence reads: CASSAGTGHNSPLHF. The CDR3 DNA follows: TGCGCCAGCAGCGCCGGGACAGGGCATAATTCACCCCTCCACTTT.

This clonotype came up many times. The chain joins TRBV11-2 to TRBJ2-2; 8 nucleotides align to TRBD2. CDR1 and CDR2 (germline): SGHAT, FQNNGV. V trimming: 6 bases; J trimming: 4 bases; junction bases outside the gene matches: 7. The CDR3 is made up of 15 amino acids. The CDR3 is CASRAKREITGELFF. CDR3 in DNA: TGTGCCAGCAGGGCGAAGCGGGAGATCACCGGGGAGCTGTTTTTT.

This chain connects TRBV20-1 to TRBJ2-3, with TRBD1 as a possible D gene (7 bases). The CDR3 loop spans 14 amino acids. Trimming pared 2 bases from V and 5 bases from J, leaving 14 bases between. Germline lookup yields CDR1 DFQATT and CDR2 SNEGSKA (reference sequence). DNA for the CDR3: TGCAGTGCTAGACTCAGGGGGGCCGGAGATACGCAGTATTTT. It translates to CSARLRGAGDTQYF.

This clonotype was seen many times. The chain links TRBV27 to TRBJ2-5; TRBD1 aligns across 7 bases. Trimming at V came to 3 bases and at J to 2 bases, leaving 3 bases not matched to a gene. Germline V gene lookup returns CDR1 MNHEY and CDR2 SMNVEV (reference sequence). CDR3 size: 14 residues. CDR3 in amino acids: CASSLTGRQETQYF. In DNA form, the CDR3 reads TGTGCCAGCAGTTTGACAGGGCGGCAAGAGACCCAGTACTTC.

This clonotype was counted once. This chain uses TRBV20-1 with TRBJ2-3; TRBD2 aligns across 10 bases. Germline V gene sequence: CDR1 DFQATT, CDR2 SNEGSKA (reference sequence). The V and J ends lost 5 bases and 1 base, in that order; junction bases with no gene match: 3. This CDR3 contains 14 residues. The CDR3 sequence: CSAGGTSGTDTQYF. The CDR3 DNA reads TGCAGTGCTGGTGGGACTAGCGGCACAGATACGCAGTATTTT.

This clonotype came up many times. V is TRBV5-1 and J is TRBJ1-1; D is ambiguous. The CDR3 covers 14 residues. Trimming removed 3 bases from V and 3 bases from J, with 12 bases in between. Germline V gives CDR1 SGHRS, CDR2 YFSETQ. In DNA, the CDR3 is TGCGCCAGCAGCTACTGGGGTGAGGACACTGAAGCTTTCTTT. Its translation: CASSYWGEDTEAFF.

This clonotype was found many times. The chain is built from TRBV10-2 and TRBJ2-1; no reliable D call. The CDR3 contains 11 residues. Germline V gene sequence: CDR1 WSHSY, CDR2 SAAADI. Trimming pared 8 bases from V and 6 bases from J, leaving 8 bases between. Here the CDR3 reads CASSTGNEQFF. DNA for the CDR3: TGCGCCAGCTCAACGGGCAATGAGCAGTTCTTC.

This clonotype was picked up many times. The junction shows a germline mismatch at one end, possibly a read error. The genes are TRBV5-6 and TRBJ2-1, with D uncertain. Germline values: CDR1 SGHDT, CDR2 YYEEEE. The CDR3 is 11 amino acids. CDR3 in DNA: TGTGCCAGCAGCACCTACGATGAGCAGTTCTTC. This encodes CASSTYDEQFF.

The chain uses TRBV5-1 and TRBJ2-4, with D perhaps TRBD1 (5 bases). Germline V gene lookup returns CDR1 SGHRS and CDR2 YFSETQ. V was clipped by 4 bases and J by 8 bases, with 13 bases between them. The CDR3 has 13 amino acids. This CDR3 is CASSRQGGHIQYF. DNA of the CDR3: TGCGCCAGCAGCCGGCAGGGTGGTCACATTCAGTACTTC.

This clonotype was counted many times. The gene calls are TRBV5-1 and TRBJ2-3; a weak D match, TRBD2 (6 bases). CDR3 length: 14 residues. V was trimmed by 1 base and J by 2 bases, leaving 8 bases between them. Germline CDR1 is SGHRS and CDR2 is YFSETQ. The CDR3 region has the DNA TGCGCCAGCAGCTTGTCTAGCGCCACAGATACGCAGTATTTT. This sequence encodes CASSLSSATDTQYF.

The CDR3 DNA follows: TGTGCCTGGAGTGTAGGTGCAGGGGATCGGACTAACTATGGCTACACCTTC. It is translated as CAWSVGAGDRTNYGYTF. The rearrangement uses TRBV30 and TRBJ1-2; D is possibly TRBD1 (6 bases). The V and J ends lost 0 bases and 0 bases respectively, with 17 bases between them. The length of the CDR3 is 17 residues. The germline V gene encodes CDR1 GTSNPN and CDR2 SVGIG (reference sequence).

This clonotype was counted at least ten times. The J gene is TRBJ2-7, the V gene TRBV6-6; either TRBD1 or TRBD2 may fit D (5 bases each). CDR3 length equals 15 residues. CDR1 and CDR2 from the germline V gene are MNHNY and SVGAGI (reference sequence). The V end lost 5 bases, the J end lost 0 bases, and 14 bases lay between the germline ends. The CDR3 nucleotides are TGTGCCAGCAGTCCCGTGGGACGGAGCTCCTACGAGCAGTACGTC. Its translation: CASSPVGRSSYEQYV.

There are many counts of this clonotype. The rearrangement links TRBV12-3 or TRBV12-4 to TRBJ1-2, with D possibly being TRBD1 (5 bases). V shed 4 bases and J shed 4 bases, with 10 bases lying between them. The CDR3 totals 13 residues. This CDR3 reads CASSSRQSYGYTF. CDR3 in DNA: TGTGCCAGCAGTTCCCGACAGAGCTATGGCTACACCTTC.

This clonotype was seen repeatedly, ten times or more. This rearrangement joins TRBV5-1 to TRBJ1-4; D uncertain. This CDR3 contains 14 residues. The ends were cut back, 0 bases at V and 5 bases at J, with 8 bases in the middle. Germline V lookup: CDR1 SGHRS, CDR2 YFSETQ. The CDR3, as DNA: TGCGCCAGCAGCTTGGGAGGGATGAATGAAAAACTGTTTTTT. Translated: CASSLGGMNEKLFF.

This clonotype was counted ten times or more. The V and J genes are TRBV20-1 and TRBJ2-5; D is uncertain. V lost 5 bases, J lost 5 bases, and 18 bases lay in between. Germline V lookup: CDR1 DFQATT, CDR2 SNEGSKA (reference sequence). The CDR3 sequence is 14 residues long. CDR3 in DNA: TGCAGTGCTCTTGGGCGGAAGGGAAGGGAGACCCAGTACTTC. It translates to CSALGRKGRETQYF.

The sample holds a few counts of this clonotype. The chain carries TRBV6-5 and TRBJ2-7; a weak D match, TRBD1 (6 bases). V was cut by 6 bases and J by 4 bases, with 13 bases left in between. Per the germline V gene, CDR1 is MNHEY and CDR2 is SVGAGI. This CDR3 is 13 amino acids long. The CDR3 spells CASRRQQGYEQYF. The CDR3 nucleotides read TGTGCCAGCAGACGGCAACAGGGTTACGAGCAGTACTTC.

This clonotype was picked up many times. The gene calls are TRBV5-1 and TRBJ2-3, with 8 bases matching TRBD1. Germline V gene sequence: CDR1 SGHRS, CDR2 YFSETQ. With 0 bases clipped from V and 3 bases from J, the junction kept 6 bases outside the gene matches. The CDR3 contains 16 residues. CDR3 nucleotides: TGCGCCAGCAGCTTGGGGACAGGGTTCGGGACAGATACGCAGTATTTT. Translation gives CASSLGTGFGTDTQYF. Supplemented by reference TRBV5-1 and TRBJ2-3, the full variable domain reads KAGVTQTPRYLIKTRGQQVTLSCSPISGHRSVSWYQQTPGQGLQFLFEYFSETQRNKGNFPGRFSGRQFSNSRSEMNVSTLELGDSALYLCASSLGTGFGTDTQYFGPGTRLTVL.

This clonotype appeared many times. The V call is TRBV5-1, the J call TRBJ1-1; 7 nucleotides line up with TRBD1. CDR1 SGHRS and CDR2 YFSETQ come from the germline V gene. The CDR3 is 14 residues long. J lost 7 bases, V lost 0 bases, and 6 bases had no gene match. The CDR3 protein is CASSLEGGGGEAFF. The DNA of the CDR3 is TGCGCCAGCAGCTTGGAAGGGGGCGGGGGTGAAGCTTTCTTT.

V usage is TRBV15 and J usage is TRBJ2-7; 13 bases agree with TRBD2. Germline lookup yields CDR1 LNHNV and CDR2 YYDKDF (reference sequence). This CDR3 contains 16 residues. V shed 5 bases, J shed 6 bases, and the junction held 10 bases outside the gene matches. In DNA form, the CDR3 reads TGTGCCACCAGCCCCCTTGGGACTAGCGGGACCCTCGAGCAGTACTTC. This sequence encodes CATSPLGTSGTLEQYF.

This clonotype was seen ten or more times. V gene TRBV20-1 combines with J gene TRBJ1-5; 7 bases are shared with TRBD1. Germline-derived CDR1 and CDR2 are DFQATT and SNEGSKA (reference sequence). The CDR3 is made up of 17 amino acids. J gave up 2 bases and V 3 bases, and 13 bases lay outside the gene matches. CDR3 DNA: TGCAGTGCTAGGAGTAGGACAGGTGATCGGGGCAATCAGCCCCAGCATTTT. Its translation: CSARSRTGDRGNQPQHF.

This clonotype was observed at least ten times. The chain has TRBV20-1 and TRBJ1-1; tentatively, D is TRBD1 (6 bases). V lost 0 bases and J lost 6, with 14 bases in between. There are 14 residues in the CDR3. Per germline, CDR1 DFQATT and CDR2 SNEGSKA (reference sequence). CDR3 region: CSARDIFGGAEAFF. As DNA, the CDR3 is TGCAGTGCTAGAGATATTTTCGGGGGCGCTGAAGCTTTCTTT.

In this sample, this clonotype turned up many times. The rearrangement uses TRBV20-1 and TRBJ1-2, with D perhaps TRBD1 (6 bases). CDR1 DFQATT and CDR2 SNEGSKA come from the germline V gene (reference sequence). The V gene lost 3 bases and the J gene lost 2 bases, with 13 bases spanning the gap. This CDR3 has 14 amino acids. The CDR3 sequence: CSASEQGGNYGYTF. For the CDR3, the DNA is TGCAGTGCTAGCGAGCAAGGGGGGAACTATGGCTACACCTTC.